This is a list of T cell receptor beta chains from one sample in a study of shared T cell receptors in the human thymus. Measured with immunoSEQ multiplex PCR; TCRdb has only the in-frame clones, and not every one. Of under 700,000 clones listed, approximately 78% are singletons. This sample also belongs to another study, concerning human thymus T cells.

Sequencing input: thymocytes. The receptors shown here come from a boy younger than two with a congenital heart defect. CDR3s include the opening cysteine and the closing phenylalanine or tryptophan. D genes are given only for firm matches. Only some rows state a clone size, as once, few, many or a class for expanded clones.

d_gene,j_gene,v_gene,abundance,CDR3aa,CDR3nt
TRBD1,TRBJ2-1,TRBV5-6,.,CASSSSSDRGYNEQFF,TGTGCCAGCAGCTCGTCGAGCGACAGGGGCTACAATGAGCAGTTCTTC
TRBD2,TRBJ2-1,TRBV9,.,CASSASGSGSRSHNEQFF,TGTGCCAGCAGCGCAAGCGGGAGTGGGTCTAGGTCGCACAATGAGCAGTTCTTC
.,TRBJ2-6,TRBV7-9,few,CASSLKIVGLGANVLTF,TGTGCCAGCAGCTTAAAAATCGTGGGCCTCGGGGCCAACGTCCTGACTTTC
.,TRBJ1-3,TRBV4-1,.,CASSQDREAGNTIYF,TGCGCCAGCAGCCAAGACAGGGAGGCTGGAAACACCATATATTTT
.,TRBJ2-7,TRBV5-4,.,CASSSRPPPRGGPPYEQYF,TGTGCCAGCAGCTCGCGACCCCCCCCAAGGGGGGGGCCCCCCTACGAGCAGTACTTC
.,TRBJ2-3,TRBV7-3,.,CASSLTRSDTQYF,TGTGCCAGCAGCTTAACGAGGTCAGATACGCAGTATTTT
TRBD1,TRBJ2-1,TRBV6-4,once,CASSDQGQRLSEQFF,TGTGCCAGCAGTGACCAGGGACAGAGACTCAGTGAGCAGTTCTTC
TRBD1,TRBJ1-4,TRBV7-2,once,CASSFQGANEKLFF,TGTGCCAGCAGCTTCCAGGGGGCTAATGAAAAACTGTTTTTT
TRBD1,TRBJ1-1,TRBV15,once,CATSRDVRGPNTEAFF,TGTGCCACCAGCAGAGACGTCAGGGGGCCGAACACTGAAGCTTTCTTT
TRBD2,TRBJ2-1,TRBV27,.,CASSRSSGSLNEQFF,TGTGCCAGTTCCCGATCCAGCGGGAGTCTTAATGAGCAGTTCTTC
TRBD2,TRBJ2-7,TRBV6-5,.,CASSLASGPYEQYF,TGTGCCAGCAGTCTGGCTAGCGGGCCCTACGAGCAGTACTTC
.,TRBJ2-1,TRBV20-1,.,CKKGAYNEQFF,TGCAAGAAAGGGGCCTACAATGAGCAGTTCTTC
.,TRBJ2-7,TRBV12-1,.,CANPDRGHDEQYF,TGTGCCAACCCGGACAGGGGGCACGACGAGCAGTACTTC
.,TRBJ2-7,TRBV2,.,CASSWGDWHEQYF,TGTGCCAGCAGTTGGGGAGACTGGCACGAGCAGTACTTC
.,TRBJ1-4,TRBV19,few,CASSMGLIRGAYEKLFF,TGTGCCAGTAGTATGGGGCTGATCAGGGGCGCTTATGAAAAACTGTTTTTT
.,TRBJ2-1,TRBV28,.,CASTPPLYNEQFF,TGTGCCAGCACCCCTCCACTGTACAATGAGCAGTTCTTC
TRBD1,TRBJ1-1,TRBV6-1,.,CASSEGGDRGRTNTEAFF,TGTGCCAGCAGTGAAGGTGGGGACAGGGGGCGGACGAACACTGAAGCTTTCTTT
TRBD2,TRBJ2-5,TRBV27,.,CASSPPSGRGETQYF,TGTGCCAGCAGTCCCCCCAGCGGGAGGGGTGAGACCCAGTACTTC
.,TRBJ2-7,TRBV4-1,.,CASSQPGLGNYEQYF,TGCGCCAGCAGCCAACCGGGACTGGGGAACTACGAGCAGTACTTC
.,TRBJ2-2,TRBV18,once,CASSPLGGSSKTGELFF,TGTGCCAGCTCACCGTTAGGGGGATCGAGTAAAACCGGGGAGCTGTTTTTT
TRBD2,TRBJ2-7,TRBV4-1,.,CASSQDGREDDEQYF,TGCGCCAGCAGCCAAGATGGCCGGGAGGATGACGAGCAGTACTTC
TRBD2,TRBJ2-3,TRBV5-1,.,CASRTPSGRGEADTQYF,TGCGCCAGCAGGACTCCTAGCGGGAGGGGAGAAGCAGATACGCAGTATTTT
TRBD2,TRBJ2-7,TRBV27,.,CASRSSGPDYEQYF,TGTGCCAGCCGTTCTAGCGGGCCAGACTACGAGCAGTACTTC
TRBD2,TRBJ2-3,TRBV4-3,.,CASSQEASGDCTDTQYF,TGCGCCAGCAGCCAAGAGGCTAGCGGGGATTGCACAGATACGCAGTATTTT
TRBD1,TRBJ1-4,TRBV4-3,.,CASSQRYFLVGQLTNEKLFF,TGCGCCAGCAGCCAACGGTATTTCTTAGTGGGACAGCTAACTAATGAAAAACTGTTTTTT
.,TRBJ1-1,TRBV29-1,few,CSVEVLQGSTEAFF,TGCAGCGTTGAAGTTCTACAGGGAAGTACTGAAGCTTTCTTT
.,TRBJ2-7,TRBV4-1,.,CASSPKSRRASGYEQYF,TGCGCCAGCAGCCCAAAATCGCGCAGGGCCTCAGGGTACGAGCAGTACTTC
TRBD2,TRBJ2-1,TRBV10-3,.,CAISDRDMTSEASYNEQFF,TGTGCCATCAGTGACAGGGATATGACTAGCGAGGCCTCCTACAATGAGCAGTTCTTC
.,TRBJ2-7,TRBV5-6,few,CASSTNSFQQHEQYF,TGTGCCAGCAGCACTAACTCATTCCAGCAGCACGAGCAGTACTTC
.,TRBJ2-5,TRBV10-1,.,CASSDAGKETQYF,TGCGCCAGCAGTGACGCGGGGAAAGAGACCCAGTACTTC
.,TRBJ2-1,TRBV7-2,.,CASSPPGGRYNEQFF,TGTGCCAGCAGCCCACCGGGCGGGCGCTACAATGAGCAGTTCTTC
.,TRBJ1-1,TRBV14,.,CASSRKIGTEAFF,TGTGCCAGCAGCCGAAAGATCGGCACTGAAGCTTTCTTT
TRBD2,TRBJ2-1,TRBV30,.,CAWSPSGPYNEQFF,TGTGCCTGGAGTCCTAGCGGGCCTTACAATGAGCAGTTCTTC
TRBD1,TRBJ2-4,TRBV18,.,CASSPRRTGRRANIQYF,TGTGCCAGCTCACCACGTCGGACAGGGCGGAGAGCAAACATTCAGTACTTC
.,TRBJ2-3,TRBV4-3,.,CASSQGTSTDTQYF,TGCGCCAGCAGCCAAGGGACTAGCACAGATACGCAGTATTTT
TRBD2,TRBJ2-1,TRBV14,.,CASSQDREGRNEQFF,TGTGCCAGCAGCCAAGATAGGGAGGGGAGGAATGAGCAGTTCTTC
TRBD1,TRBJ2-7,TRBV6-5,.,CASVTLGTVYF,TGTGCCAGCGTAACCCTCGGGACAGTCTACTTC
TRBD2,TRBJ2-1,TRBV5-1,.,CASSSIAGAYNEQFF,TGCGCCAGCAGCTCCATAGCGGGTGCCTACAATGAGCAGTTCTTC
TRBD2,TRBJ2-1,TRBV6-5,few,CASRLAGDGNEQFF,TGTGCCAGCAGGTTAGCGGGAGATGGCAATGAGCAGTTCTTC
.,TRBJ2-2,TRBV19,few,CASSADDRPGELFF,TGTGCCAGTAGTGCCGACGACAGACCGGGGGAGCTGTTTTTT
TRBD1,TRBJ1-5,TRBV7-9,.,CASSLDEKGQGQPQHF,TGTGCCAGCAGCTTAGACGAGAAGGGACAGGGACAGCCCCAGCATTTT
TRBD1,TRBJ1-3,TRBV4-1,once,CASSQDTGTGSGNTIYF,TGCGCCAGCAGCCAAGATACCGGGACAGGGTCTGGAAACACCATATATTTT
TRBD2,TRBJ2-5,TRBV7-2,.,CASSPGTSQETQYF,TGTGCCAGCAGCCCGGGGACTAGCCAAGAGACCCAGTACTTC
.,TRBJ1-1,TRBV6-1,.,CAVVGREAFF,TGTGCCGTGGTGGGCCGGGAAGCTTTCTTT
TRBD1,TRBJ2-5,TRBV4-3,.,CASSHLWDRDQTQYF,TGCGCCAGCAGCCATCTGTGGGACAGGGACCAGACCCAGTACTTC
.,TRBJ2-1,TRBV14,.,CASTRSGNEQFF,TGTGCCAGCACCCGGAGCGGGAATGAGCAGTTCTTC